Listed here are 30 T cell receptor beta chains from one sample, sequenced in a study of cytomegalovirus exposure and HLA in healthy donors. Some clones are missing from TCRdb's copy, which holds only in-frame ones; the method was immunoSEQ multiplex PCR. The sample has 110,000 to 150,000 clones, less than 95% seen once; the top ten hold approximately 2%. Material for sequencing was PBMCs. The receptors come from a man between 18 and 35 years old in good health and CMV-seropositive.

This rearrangement joins TRBV27 to TRBJ1-4; the D is unclear. V lost 5 bases to trimming and J lost 0 bases, with 10 bases between them. CDR1 and CDR2 (germline): MNHEY, SMNVEV (reference sequence). The CDR3 is made up of 15 amino acids. Written as DNA, the CDR3 is TGTGCCAGCAGTGCCCGCGGTGCAACTAATGAAAAACTGTTTTTT. Residues: CASSARGATNEKLFF.

The table lists this clone with a count of one. This chain connects TRBV28 to TRBJ2-2; D perhaps matches TRBD2 (7 bases). The CDR3 contains 15 residues. Germline assignment: CDR1 MDHEN and CDR2 SYDVKM. V lost 2 bases to trimming and J lost 7 bases, with 14 bases between them. The CDR3 nucleotides read TGTGCCAGCAGTTTAGCGGGAGAAGGGGGCGGGGAGCTGTTTTTT. This codes for CASSLAGEGGGELFF.

The V call is TRBV30, the J call TRBJ2-7; no clear D. This CDR3 region has 13 residues. V was trimmed by 1 base and J by 2 bases, leaving 9 bases between them. Looked up from germline, CDR1 is GTSNPN and CDR2 is SVGIG (reference sequence). Here the CDR3 DNA reads TGTGCCTGGAGTGGGGCGAATACCTACGAGCAGTACTTC. Its translation is CAWSGANTYEQYF. Supplemented by reference TRBV30 and TRBJ2-7, the full variable domain reads SQTIHQWPATLVQPVGSPLSLECTVEGTSNPNLYWYRQAAGRGLQLLFYSVGIGQISSEVPQNLSASRPQDRQFILSSKKLLLSDSGFYLCAWSGANTYEQYFGPGTRLTVT.

To note about this clone: One end of the junction does not line up with germline, which may come from a read error. V and J are TRBV7-7 and TRBJ1-4; a possible D gene is TRBD1 (5 bases). The germline V gene encodes CDR1 SSHAT and CDR2 FNYEAQ (reference sequence). CDR3 length: 19 residues. The CDR3 DNA follows: TGTGCTAGCAGCTTAGCGCCAACGGACAAAAGAACAACTAATGAAAAACTGTTTTTT. Residues: CASSLAPTDKRTTNEKLFF.

This clone was seen only a few times. V and J are TRBV29-1 and TRBJ1-5; D is unclear. Germline V lookup: CDR1 SQVTM, CDR2 ANQGSEA. The V end was cut by 3 bases, the J end by 5 bases, with 14 bases between. The CDR3 length is 14 residues. The CDR3 sequence is CSVEADEGDQPQHF. CDR3 DNA: TGCAGCGTTGAGGCGGATGAAGGAGATCAGCCCCAGCATTTT. Full variable domain (outside the CDR3, taken from reference TRBV29-1 and TRBJ1-5): SAVISQKPSRDICQRGTSLTIQCQVDSQVTMMFWYRQQPGQSLTLIATANQGSEATYESGFVIDKFPISRPNLTFSTLTVSNMSPEDSSIYLCSVEADEGDQPQHFGDGTRLSIL.

V gene TRBV27 combines with J gene TRBJ2-1; D may be TRBD2 (6 bases). This CDR3 has 15 residues. Between the trimmed V and J ends, which lost 5 bases and 7 bases, there was a span of 18 bases. Germline assignment: CDR1 MNHEY and CDR2 SMNVEV (reference sequence). The CDR3 sequence: CASSPLGGSGNEQFF. The CDR3 DNA reads as TGTGCCAGCAGTCCCCTCGGAGGGAGCGGGAATGAGCAGTTCTTC.

The chain has TRBV7-6 and TRBJ2-4, with D tentatively TRBD2 (6 bases). Germline V gene data show CDR1 as SGHVS and CDR2 as FNYEAQ. Trimming stripped 2 bases from V and 0 bases from J, with 14 bases between. The CDR3 has 17 residues. The CDR3, as DNA: TGTGCCAGCAGCTTACGGCGGGGCCTAACAGCCAAAAACATTCAGTACTTC. This encodes CASSLRRGLTAKNIQYF.

The chain recombines TRBV9 with TRBJ1-5, with D unresolved. The CDR3 contains 15 residues. V was trimmed by 3 bases and J by 0 bases, leaving 10 bases between them. CDR1 is SGDLS and CDR2 is YYNGEE in the germline V gene. The CDR3 loop reads CASSAAGGSNQPQHF. The CDR3 bases are TGTGCCAGCAGCGCCGCCGGCGGTAGCAATCAGCCCCAGCATTTT.

The chain has TRBV5-4 and TRBJ2-7, with 9 bases identical to TRBD2. Per germline, CDR1 SGHNT and CDR2 YYREEE (reference sequence). Trimming removed 3 bases from V and 6 bases from J; junction bases left unmatched: 10. The CDR3 is 15 amino acids. The CDR3 DNA reads as TGTGCCAGCAGCTCGGAGCGGGAGGTCCTCAGCGAGCAGTACTTC. Its translation is CASSSEREVLSEQYF.

The chain recombines TRBV5-1 with TRBJ2-5; a weak D match, TRBD2 (7 bases). The V and J ends lost 0 bases and 4 bases respectively, with 16 bases between them. The CDR3 consists of 16 residues. CDR1 is SGHRS, CDR2 YFSETQ, per germline. The CDR3 reads CASSLGGGPGGETQYF. Written as DNA, the CDR3 is TGCGCCAGCAGCTTGGGGGGGGGCCCCGGTGGAGAGACCCAGTACTTC.

This chain connects TRBV27 to TRBJ1-2, with D unresolved. Germline loops: CDR1 MNHEY, CDR2 SMNVEV (reference sequence). The CDR3 extends over 14 amino acids. V was pared by 5 bases and J by 6 bases, with 16 bases between. CDR3 DNA sequence: TGTGCCAGCAGTAAATCACTCTCGGAGCATGGCTACACCTTC. It encodes CASSKSLSEHGYTF.

This chain joins TRBV11-2 and TRBJ1-5; D gene unclear. Trimming removed 0 bases from V and 0 bases from J, with 6 bases in between. Per the germline V gene, CDR1 is SGHAT and CDR2 is FQNNGV. The CDR3 has 15 amino acids. The CDR3, as DNA: TGTGCCAGCAGCTTAGAACGGGGTAGCAATCAGCCCCAGCATTTT. Translation gives CASSLERGSNQPQHF.

This chain joins TRBV11-2 and TRBJ2-1, with D hard to call. Trimming pared 1 base from V and 7 bases from J, leaving 17 bases between. The germline V gene encodes CDR1 SGHAT and CDR2 FQNNGV. This CDR3 has 16 residues. The CDR3: CASSLALQANLNEQFF. CDR3 DNA: TGTGCCAGCAGCTTAGCTCTACAAGCGAACTTAAATGAGCAGTTCTTC.

This rearrangement joins TRBV9 to TRBJ2-2; 7 bases line up with TRBD2. V lost 3 bases, J lost 2 bases, and 7 bases stayed unmatched. This CDR3 is 16 amino acids long. CDR1 and CDR2 (germline): SGDLS, YYNGEE. The CDR3 loop reads CASSAQTSRNTGELFF. In DNA, the CDR3 is TGTGCCAGCAGCGCCCAGACTAGCAGAAACACCGGGGAGCTGTTTTTT.

The rearrangement joins TRBV2 to TRBJ2-2; 9 bases map to TRBD2. This CDR3 region has 15 residues. V gave up 7 bases and J gave up 8 bases; unmatched junction bases: 11. The V gene's germline CDR1 is SNHLY and CDR2 FYNNEI. CDR3 bases: TGTGCCAGCAACATCCGGACTAGCGTTGAAGGGGAGCTGTTTTTT. As protein: CASNIRTSVEGELFF. The variable domain in full, with the rest retrieved from reference TRBV2 and TRBJ2-2, is EPEVTQTPSHQVTQMGQEVILRCVPISNHLYFYWYRQILGQKVEFLVSFYNNEISEKSEIFDDQFSVERPDGSNFTLKIRSTKLEDSAMYFCASNIRTSVEGELFFGEGSRLTVL.

This clone has just a few counts. The J gene is TRBJ2-7, the V gene TRBV4-1; no clear D. Germline loops: CDR1 MGHRA, CDR2 YSYEKL. The CDR3 length is 17 residues. Deletions cut 0 bases from V and 1 base from J, with 16 bases between. In nucleotides, the CDR3 is TGCGCCAGCAGCCAAGAGGTTGCCAGGCCATATTCCTACGAGCAGTACTTC. It encodes CASSQEVARPYSYEQYF.

The chain employs TRBV15 and TRBJ2-5, with TRBD2 identical over 10 bases. The CDR3 is 16 residues long. The germline V gene encodes CDR1 LNHNV and CDR2 YYDKDF (reference sequence). Losses at the gene ends were 1 base for V and 3 bases for J; bases not matched to a gene: 5. Here the CDR3 DNA reads TGTGCCACCAGCAGAGTATGGCTAGCGGGAGAAGAGACCCAGTACTTC. This gives the protein CATSRVWLAGEETQYF.

The chain recombines TRBV2 with TRBJ2-7; D perhaps matches TRBD1 (6 bases). The CDR3 is 15 amino acids. V gave up 3 bases and J gave up 3 bases, with 15 bases separating them. Germline lookup yields CDR1 SNHLY and CDR2 FYNNEI. This chain's CDR3 is CASSEGTTSNYEQYF. CDR3 DNA: TGTGCCAGCAGTGAGGGGACAACAAGTAACTACGAGCAGTACTTC.

The chain combines TRBV4-2 with TRBJ2-3, with D maybe TRBD2 (5 bases). The germline CDR1 and CDR2 sequences are LGHNA and YNFKEQ. V lost 0 bases and J 2 bases, leaving 18 bases between the germline ends. The CDR3 covers 18 residues. CDR3 coding DNA: TGTGCCAGCAGCCAAGACCCCCCGACTATTCCCAACACAGATACGCAGTATTTT. Amino acid sequence: CASSQDPPTIPNTDTQYF.

The chain recombines TRBV2 with TRBJ2-2; D may be TRBD1 (6 bases). CDR1 and CDR2 (germline): SNHLY, FYNNEI. V lost 9 bases and J lost 5, with 19 bases in between. The CDR3 totals 15 residues. CDR3 amino acids: CARDTGPVFTGELFF. In nucleotides, the CDR3 is TGTGCCAGAGATACAGGGCCAGTCTTTACCGGGGAGCTGTTTTTT.

This chain uses TRBV4-1 with TRBJ1-1; D unclear. Germline values: CDR1 MGHRA, CDR2 YSYEKL. There are 16 residues in the CDR3. The V end lost 0 bases, the J end lost 6 bases, and 17 bases lay between the germline ends. The DNA of the CDR3 is TGCGCCAGCAGCCAAGAATTGAGGCTCCCCGGGGCTGAAGCTTTCTTT. As protein: CASSQELRLPGAEAFF.

The sample holds one count of this clone. The V and J genes are TRBV19 and TRBJ2-2; D is undetermined. V gave up 3 bases and J gave up 3 bases, with 5 bases separating them. In germline, CDR1 is LNHDA, CDR2 SQIVND (reference sequence). There are 13 residues in the CDR3. CDR3 sequence (DNA): TGTGCCAGTAGTATGCGTGACACCGGGGAGCTGTTTTTT. Residues: CASSMRDTGELFF.

The V and J genes are TRBV7-6 and TRBJ1-1; TRBD1 aligns across 9 bases. Germline loops: CDR1 SGHVS, CDR2 FNYEAQ. V lost 5 bases and J lost 7; bases outside the gene matches: 2. CDR3 length: 12 residues. This CDR3 is CASSQTGGEAFF. Written as DNA, the CDR3 is TGTGCCAGCAGCCAGACAGGGGGTGAAGCTTTCTTT.

The J gene is TRBJ2-5, the V gene TRBV5-1; 9 bases line up with TRBD2. CDR3 length: 14 residues. CDR1 SGHRS and CDR2 YFSETQ come from the germline V gene. The ends lost 4 bases at V and 1 base at J; junction bases unmatched: 2. CDR3 amino acids: CASSPGLAQETQYF. CDR3 bases: TGCGCCAGCAGCCCGGGACTAGCCCAAGAGACCCAGTACTTC.

The chain is built from TRBV27 and TRBJ2-3; 9 nucleotides match TRBD2. CDR3 length equals 16 residues. Germline-derived CDR1 and CDR2 are MNHEY and SMNVEV (reference sequence). Trimming cost V 3 bases and J 2 bases; bases outside gene matches: 6. The CDR3 DNA sequence: TGTGCCAGCAGTTTCTTCGCGGGAGGGATCACAGATACGCAGTATTTT. This codes for CASSFFAGGITDTQYF.

This CDR3 is CASSLLAGWTYEQYF. The CDR3 coding sequence is TGTGCCAGCAGTTTACTGGCAGGGTGGACCTACGAGCAGTACTTC. This sequence joins TRBV27 and TRBJ2-7, with TRBD1 as a possible D gene (5 bases). Germline assignment: CDR1 MNHEY and CDR2 SMNVEV (reference sequence). Trimming cost V 2 bases and J 2 bases, with 13 bases left between them. The CDR3 spans 15 residues.

In DNA form, the CDR3 reads TGTGCCAGCACTCGAGGTGGCACAGAGACCCAGTACTTC. Translation gives CASTRGGTETQYF. The chain combines TRBV2 with TRBJ2-5; no definite D call. This CDR3 comprises 13 residues. The V end was cut by 7 bases, the J end by 4 bases, with 13 bases between. Germline V gives CDR1 SNHLY, CDR2 FYNNEI.

CDR3 sequence reads: CSVGRPLGGGSSYNEQFF. The CDR3 nucleotides are TGCAGCGTCGGTCGGCCCCTCGGTGGCGGGAGCTCCTACAATGAGCAGTTCTTC. The V and J genes are TRBV29-1 and TRBJ2-1; TRBD2 matches 7 bases. Looked up from germline, CDR1 is SQVTM and CDR2 is ANQGSEA. Trimming took 6 bases from V and 0 from J; bases not matched to a gene: 17. CDR3 length: 18 residues.

This chain connects TRBV15 to TRBJ2-7; no clear D. Germline CDR1 and CDR2: LNHNV and YYDKDF (reference sequence). The CDR3 is made up of 14 amino acids. V shed 0 bases and J shed 7 bases, with 13 bases lying between them. The CDR3 loop is CATSRDRLGEEQYF. CDR3 nucleotides: TGTGCCACCAGCAGAGACAGGTTGGGTGAGGAGCAGTACTTC. The whole variable domain, remainder taken from reference TRBV15 and TRBJ2-7, is DAMVIQNPRYQVTQFGKPVTLSCSQTLNHNVMYWYQQKSSQAPKLLFHYYDKDFNNEADTPDNFQSRRPNTSFCFLDIRSPGLGDTAMYLCATSRDRLGEEQYFGPGTRLTVT.

The rearrangement joins TRBV5-1 to TRBJ2-7; D may be TRBD1 (6 bases). CDR3 size: 14 residues. From germline, CDR1 is SGHRS and CDR2 YFSETQ. V gave up 7 bases and J gave up 2 bases, with 16 bases separating them. This CDR3 is CASSEWTDPYEQYF. CDR3 bases: TGCGCCAGCTCCGAATGGACAGACCCCTACGAGCAGTACTTC.